This is a list of T cell receptor beta chains from one sample in a study of response to subunit inactivated influenza vaccine. Each CDR3 protein gets one entry after TCRdb re-called the RT-PCR reads with MiXCR. This table has approximately 490,000 distinct CDR3 sequences, about 7.2% appearing once. Sample: PBMCs from blood, taken about 23 months after vaccination. The source is a man aged 45 to 75 who received an inactivated influenza vaccine. Both conserved end residues are part of each CDR3. The D gene is left open where the match is weak. Clone size is stated in some rows and not others, as once, few, many or a class when expanded.

size	V	D	J	CDR3	DNA
few	TRBV27	-	TRBJ1-1	CASSKIDSPRRAFF	TGTGCCAGCAGTAAAATTGACAGCCCCAGACGAGCTTTCTTT
many	TRBV4-2	-	TRBJ2-3	CASSQIGSTDTQYF	TGTGCCAGCAGCCAAATCGGTAGCACAGATACGCAGTATTTT
-	TRBV4-1	TRBD1	TRBJ2-7	CASSQELGGFEQYF	TGCGCCAGCAGCCAAGAATTAGGGGGCTTCGAGCAGTACTTC
many	TRBV27	-	TRBJ2-2	CASSSLLGRIRAAGELFF	TGTGCCAGCAGTTCACTCCTCGGCAGAATTCGGGCGGCCGGGGAGCTGTTTTTT
-	TRBV6-1	-	TRBJ1-4	CASSERGFEKLFF	TGTGCCAGCAGTGAACGGGGGTTTGAAAAACTGTTTTTT
many	TRBV24-1	TRBD1	TRBJ2-5	CATSDSGTGGAETQYF	TGTGCCACCAGTGACTCCGGGACAGGGGGCGCAGAGACCCAGTACTTC
few	TRBV6-1	-	TRBJ1-6	CASRMGRSNSPLHF	TGTGCCAGCAGAATGGGACGGTCGAATTCACCCCTCCACTTT
few	TRBV11-2	TRBD2	TRBJ2-5	CASSSRAGTQETQYF	TGTGCCAGCAGCTCCCGAGCGGGAACCCAAGAGACCCAGTACTTC
few	TRBV20-1	-	TRBJ2-7	CSATLPPQAGIFFGEQYF	TGCAGTGCGACACTACCCCCACAAGCCGGGATTTTCTTCGGGGAGCAGTACTTC
few	TRBV15	-	TRBJ2-4	CATSRVGSAVIQYF	TGTGCCACCAGCAGAGTCGGGAGCGCTGTCATTCAGTACTTC
few	TRBV6-5	-	TRBJ2-2	CASSSSWASTGELFF	TGTGCCAGCAGTTCATCTTGGGCGAGCACCGGGGAGCTGTTTTTT
many	TRBV7-2	TRBD2	TRBJ2-5	CASSSPLAGEETQYF	TGTGCCAGCAGCAGTCCTCTAGCGGGAGAAGAGACCCAGTACTTC
-	TRBV20-1	-	TRBJ2-7	CSASGASNTYEQYF	TGCAGTGCTTCAGGGGCTAGCAATACCTACGAGCAGTACTTC
many	TRBV12-3/TRBV12-4	-	TRBJ2-7	CASRPGVVRGYEQYF	TGTGCCAGCAGACCAGGGGTCGTGCGAGGATACGAGCAGTACTTC
many	TRBV24-1	-	TRBJ1-4	CATSDPGQGDEKLFF	TGTGCCACCAGTGATCCGGGACAAGGCGATGAAAAACTGTTTTTT
few	TRBV6-1	-	TRBJ2-7	CASSEGISFQASSYEQYF	TGTGCCAGCAGTGAAGGTATTTCCTTTCAGGCGAGCTCCTACGAGCAGTACTTC
few	TRBV15	-	TRBJ1-2	CATSRDLNYGYTF	TGTGCCACCAGCAGAGACCTTAACTATGGCTACACCTTC
many	TRBV4-2	-	TRBJ2-7	CASSQDWKGPEQYF	TGTGCCAGCAGCCAAGATTGGAAGGGACCCGAGCAGTACTTC
few	TRBV5-1	-	TRBJ2-3	CASSLYATPLPDTQYF	TGCGCCAGCAGCTTGTATGCCACCCCACTCCCAGATACGCAGTATTTT
many	TRBV5-1	-	TRBJ2-1	CASTTDSSYNEQFF	TGCGCCAGCACTACGGACAGCTCCTACAATGAGCAGTTCTTC
few	TRBV29-1	-	TRBJ2-7	CSVEDSDISYEQYF	TGCAGCGTTGAAGATTCGGACATCTCCTACGAGCAGTACTTC
-	TRBV5-1	TRBD1	TRBJ1-2	CASSLATGVFGYGYTF	TGCGCCAGCAGCTTGGCCACAGGGGTATTTGGCTATGGCTACACCTTC
many	TRBV5-1	TRBD1	TRBJ2-7	CASSLGGQDSYEQYF	TGCGCCAGCAGCTTGGGGGGACAGGACTCCTACGAGCAGTACTTC
-	TRBV18	TRBD2	TRBJ2-4	CASSPGLAGGPENIQYF	TGTGCCAGCTCACCAGGACTAGCGGGAGGGCCGGAAAACATTCAGTACTTC
many	TRBV4-1	-	TRBJ2-3	CASTRLGLSTDTQYF	TGCGCCAGCACCCGACTGGGCCTTAGCACAGATACGCAGTATTTT
-	TRBV27	TRBD2	TRBJ2-7	CASSFLGGRDEQYF	TGTGCCAGCAGTTTTTTAGGAGGGAGGGACGAGCAGTACTTC
many	TRBV12-3/TRBV12-4	-	TRBJ2-1	CASTIRSVAGYQHNEQFF	TGTGCCAGCACCATCCGGTCGGTAGCTGGCTATCAACACAATGAGCAGTTCTTC
many	TRBV20-1	TRBD1	TRBJ1-2	CSARPRDRGFGYTF	TGCAGTGCTAGGCCTCGGGACAGGGGATTTGGCTACACCTTC
-	TRBV11-1	TRBD1	TRBJ2-1	CASSLAKTGTGVYNEQFF	TGTGCCAGCAGCTTAGCAAAGACCGGGACAGGGGTCTACAATGAGCAGTTCTTC
-	TRBV6-6	-	TRBJ2-2	CASSYSISGELFF	TGTGCCAGCAGTTACTCGATTTCCGGGGAGCTGTTTTTT
many	TRBV18	-	TRBJ2-2	CASSPPSAGSGGELFF	TGTGCCAGCTCACCACCTAGCGCTGGGAGTGGCGGGGAGCTGTTTTTT
-	TRBV5-1	-	TRBJ2-7	CASSLDQGRYEQYF	TGCGCCAGCAGCTTGGACCAGGGGAGGTACGAGCAGTACTTC
many	TRBV2	-	TRBJ2-5	CASSDEGEETQYF	TGTGCCAGCAGTGATGAGGGGGAAGAGACCCAGTACTTC
-	TRBV19	-	TRBJ2-7	CASSAGSGFSYEQYF	TGTGCCAGTAGCGCGGGGTCGGGATTTTCCTACGAGCAGTACTTC
-	TRBV18	TRBD2	TRBJ2-3	CASSPLQGTSADTQYF	TGTGCCAGCTCACCCTTGCAAGGGACTAGCGCGGATACGCAGTATTTT
-	TRBV5-6	-	TRBJ2-7	CASSSPWGGEQYF	TGTGCCAGCAGCTCCCCATGGGGAGGCGAGCAGTACTTC
few	TRBV18	TRBD1	TRBJ2-1	CASSPGTGGVSEQFF	TGTGCCAGCTCACCCGGGACAGGGGGTGTAAGCGAGCAGTTCTTC
-	TRBV20-1	-	TRBJ1-4	CSARDGTGDVFF	TGCAGTGCTAGAGATGGGACGGGGGATGTGTTTTTT
few	TRBV29-1	-	TRBJ1-4	CSVSLAGDSVDEKLFF	TGCAGCGTTTCTCTGGCGGGTGACAGCGTAGATGAAAAACTGTTTTTT
many	TRBV7-9	-	TRBJ2-7	CASSRDLSYEQYF	TGTGCCAGCAGCCGGGACTTATCCTACGAGCAGTACTTC
many	TRBV27	-	TRBJ2-5	CASSLVYQETQYF	TGTGCCAGCAGTCTCGTGTACCAAGAGACCCAGTACTTC
-	TRBV28	-	TRBJ1-4	CASSPLLSGEKLFF	TGTGCCAGCAGCCCTCTCCTATCGGGGGAAAAACTGTTTTTT
many	TRBV20-1	TRBD1	TRBJ2-1	CSANPGQGGSREQFF	TGCAGTGCCAACCCTGGACAGGGCGGATCCCGTGAGCAGTTCTTC
few	TRBV28	TRBD2	TRBJ2-5	CASSVGLAGGRETQYF	TGTGCCAGCAGCGTGGGACTAGCGGGAGGCAGAGAGACCCAGTACTTC
-	TRBV15	-	TRBJ2-7	CATSRENYYEQYF	TGTGCCACCAGCAGAGAGAATTACTACGAGCAGTACTTC
few	TRBV5-6	TRBD2	TRBJ2-3	CASSTLHSGGITDTQYF	TGTGCCAGCAGCACGCTACATAGCGGGGGCATCACAGATACGCAGTATTTT
few	TRBV6-1	TRBD1	TRBJ2-7	CASSQTGGRREQYF	TGTGCCAGCAGTCAGACAGGGGGTCGGCGCGAGCAGTACTTC
-	TRBV10-3	-	TRBJ1-1	CAITPAGENTEAFF	TGTGCCATCACCCCAGCCGGGGAGAACACTGAAGCTTTCTTT
few	TRBV12-3/TRBV12-4	TRBD1	TRBJ2-5	CASSTGAQETQYF	TGTGCCAGCAGTACAGGGGCCCAAGAGACCCAGTACTTC
-	TRBV12-3/TRBV12-4	-	TRBJ1-2	CANSQGLYGYTF	TGTGCCAACAGCCAAGGGCTTTATGGCTACACCTTC
-	TRBV7-2	-	TRBJ2-1	CASSLGRHNEQFF	TGTGCCAGCAGCTTAGGCAGGCACAATGAGCAGTTCTTC
many	TRBV10-3	-	TRBJ2-5	CAISEGRQETQYF	TGTGCCATCAGTGAAGGGAGGCAAGAGACCCAGTACTTC
many	TRBV5-1	TRBD2	TRBJ2-7	CASSLVGLSRQYF	TGCGCCAGCAGCTTGGTGGGACTAAGTCGGCAGTACTTC
many	TRBV15	-	TRBJ2-3	CATSRDLGYGTDTQYF	TGTGCCACCAGCAGAGATTTGGGGTATGGCACAGATACGCAGTATTTT
few	TRBV6-5	-	TRBJ2-7	CASSYLENYEQYF	TGTGCCAGCAGTTATCTAGAGAACTACGAGCAGTACTTC
-	TRBV20-1	TRBD1	TRBJ1-1	CSAQAPSDRGFVITEAFF	TGCAGTGCTCAGGCCCCTTCCGACAGGGGATTTGTGATCACTGAAGCTTTCTTT
-	TRBV2	-	TRBJ2-7	CASSEGPSGEQYF	TGTGCCAGCAGTGAAGGACCCTCCGGCGAGCAGTACTTC
many	TRBV20-1	-	TRBJ1-1	CSALGGVRRNTEAFF	TGCAGTGCCCTCGGGGGTGTGAGGAGGAACACTGAAGCTTTCTTT
many	TRBV27	TRBD1	TRBJ1-2	CASKRTGGYGYTF	TGTGCCAGCAAACGGACAGGGGGGTATGGCTACACCTTC
few	TRBV20-1	TRBD2	TRBJ2-1	CSASGHLGGGALSEQFF	TGCAGTGCTAGCGGTCACTTGGGCGGGGGGGCCCTTAGTGAGCAGTTCTTC